This T cell receptor beta chain was documented in a study of OX40 agonist ivuxolimab in advanced cancers. Across the study: Hepatocellular carcinoma, melanoma, renal cell or head and neck cancer was diagnosed in the dose-escalation patients. Two cutaneous melanoma patients and one hepatocellular carcinoma patient, three in all, had partial responses.

As concerns this clone: As yet, its antigen is unknown.

Clones were sequenced by immunoSEQ multiplex PCR, and TCRdb holds only the in-frame ones, with some missing. The table includes about 33,000 clones, approximately 84% detected once. CDR3 length equals 14 residues. Germline V lookup: CDR1 GTSNPN, CDR2 SVGIG (reference sequence). Losses at the gene ends were 7 bases for V and 7 bases for J; bases not matched to a gene: 10. Findings of the study overall: Doses of 0.1 to 3.0 mg/kg were accompanied by clonal expansion of CD4+ and CD8+ blood T cells by week 6.

This rearrangement joins TRBV30 to TRBJ1-4, with 9 bases lining up with TRBD1. Material: CD4+ or CD8+ T cells sorted from blood, obtained in a trial of the OX40 agonist ivuxolimab. This clonotype originated in an adult with an advanced solid tumor such as melanoma, head and neck, liver or kidney cancer. The CDR3 DNA reads TGTGCCTCACAGACAGGGGGGTTCAGTGAAAAACTGTTTTTT. This codes for CASQTGGFSEKLFF. Full variable domain (rest looked up from reference TRBV30 and TRBJ1-4): SQTIHQWPATLVQPVGSPLSLECTVEGTSNPNLYWYRQAAGRGLQLLFYSVGIGQISSEVPQNLSASRPQDRQFILSSKKLLLSDSGFYLCASQTGGFSEKLFFGSGTQLSVL.